What follows describes a single T cell receptor (beta chain). The antigen remains unidentified. The record originates from a study of early T cells in non-severe SARS-CoV-2 infection. Trimming removed 5 bases at V and 5 bases at J, with 15 bases between. This CDR3 spans 14 amino acids. Per the germline V gene, CDR1 is SNHLY and CDR2 is FYNNEI. Attachment of unique molecular identifiers was made to individual cDNA molecules. TCRdb re-called the 5' RACE reads with MiXCR, one entry per CDR3 protein. The sample shows 45,000 to 60,000 distinct CDR3 sequences, less than 9.5% of them seen only once. Regarding the study as a whole: Comparison of clonotypes with VDJdb favored anti-spike CD8 responses while missing private and CD4 specificities.

Sample: whole blood. The chain carries TRBV2 and TRBJ2-5; no clear D. This TCR derives from an adult who was a healthcare worker with PCR-confirmed SARS-CoV-2 infection or an uninfected control (not recorded which). In nucleotides, the CDR3 is TGTGCCAGCAGTTCACGACAAGCCGGGGAGACCCAGTACTTC. The encoded protein is CASSSRQAGETQYF.